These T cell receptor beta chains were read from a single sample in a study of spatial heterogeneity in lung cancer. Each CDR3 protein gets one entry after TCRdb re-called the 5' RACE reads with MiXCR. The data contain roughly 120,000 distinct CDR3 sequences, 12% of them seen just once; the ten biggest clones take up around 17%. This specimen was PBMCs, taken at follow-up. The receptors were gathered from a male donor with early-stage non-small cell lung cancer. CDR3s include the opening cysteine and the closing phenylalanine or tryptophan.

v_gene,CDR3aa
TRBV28,CASSIISNQPQHF
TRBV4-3,CASSQGIGANVLTF
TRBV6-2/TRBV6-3,CASSPLFQNIQYF
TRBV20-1,CSAADRNTEAFF
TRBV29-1,CSVGHPQGYGYTF
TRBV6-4,CASSDSYGYTF
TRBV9,CASSVVAHSNTGELFF
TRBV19,CASRPPGQPQHF
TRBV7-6,CASSPIGGYEQYF
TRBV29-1,CSVQDGTYGYTF
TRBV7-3,CASSRDSHNEQFF
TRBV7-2,CASSRTSGGINTQYF
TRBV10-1,CASSEEKDKPANQPQHF
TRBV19,CASSQGGSTDTQYF
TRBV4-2,CASSVARGGQPQHF
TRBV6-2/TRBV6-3,CASSFGTDFPGTQYF
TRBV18,CASSPPSEYQETQYF
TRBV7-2,CASSLGRRGWNQPQHF
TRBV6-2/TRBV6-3,CASSLRDYNEQFF
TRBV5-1,CASSLEGIPGYGYTF
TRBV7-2,CASSPRSSGDSNQPQHF